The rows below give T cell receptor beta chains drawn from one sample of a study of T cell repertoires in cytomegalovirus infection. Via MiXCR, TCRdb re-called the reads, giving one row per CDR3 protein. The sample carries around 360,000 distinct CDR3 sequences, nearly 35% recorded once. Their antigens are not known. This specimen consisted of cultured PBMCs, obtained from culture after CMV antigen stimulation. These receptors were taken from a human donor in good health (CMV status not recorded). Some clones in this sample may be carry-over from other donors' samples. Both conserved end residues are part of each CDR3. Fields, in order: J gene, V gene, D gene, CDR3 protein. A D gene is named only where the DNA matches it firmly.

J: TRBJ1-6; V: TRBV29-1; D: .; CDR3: CSVEIRGHLLNNSPLHF
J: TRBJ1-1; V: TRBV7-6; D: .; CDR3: CASSTAGGGTEAFF
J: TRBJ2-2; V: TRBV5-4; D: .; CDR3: CASSQDSTGELFF
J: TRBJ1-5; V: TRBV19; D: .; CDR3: CASSAEGGYQPQHF
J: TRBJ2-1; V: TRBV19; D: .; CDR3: CASSIGRSSYNEQFF
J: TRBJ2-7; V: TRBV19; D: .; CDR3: CASSMTPTGYEQYF
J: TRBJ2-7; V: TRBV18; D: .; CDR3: CASSPNPGVNEQYF
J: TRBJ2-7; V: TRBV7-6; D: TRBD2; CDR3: CASSLSDSGSYEQYF
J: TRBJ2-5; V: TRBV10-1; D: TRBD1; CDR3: CASSSGQGNQETQYF
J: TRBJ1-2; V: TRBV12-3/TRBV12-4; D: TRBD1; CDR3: CASSSRPRGYTGYTF
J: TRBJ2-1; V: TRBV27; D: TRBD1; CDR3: CASSLTGRRVNEQFF
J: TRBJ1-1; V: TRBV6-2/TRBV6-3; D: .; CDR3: CASIRGDTHLGAEAFF
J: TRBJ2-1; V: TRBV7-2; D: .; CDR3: CASSQDRGHPQFF
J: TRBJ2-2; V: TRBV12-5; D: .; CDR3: CASGLTGTTGELFF
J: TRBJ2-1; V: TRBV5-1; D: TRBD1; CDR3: CASSSDDRGAYNEQFF
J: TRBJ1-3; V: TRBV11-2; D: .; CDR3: CASSFYRRTSGNTIYF
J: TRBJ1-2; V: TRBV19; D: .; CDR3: CASSTRDGYGYTF
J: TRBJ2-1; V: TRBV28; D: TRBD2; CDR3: CASSAPPGTSDYNEQFF
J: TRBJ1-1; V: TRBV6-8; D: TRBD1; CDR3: CASRDRVDSRAFF
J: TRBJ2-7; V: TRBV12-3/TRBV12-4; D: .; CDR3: CASSLVGGVTEQYF
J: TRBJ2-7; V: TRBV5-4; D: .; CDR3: CASSSGYRSEEQYF
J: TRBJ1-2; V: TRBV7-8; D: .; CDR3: CASSPRPGEAYGYTF
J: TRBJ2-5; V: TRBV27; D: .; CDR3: CASSSKLRTAQYF
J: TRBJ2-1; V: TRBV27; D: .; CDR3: CASSFPGGASRGEQFF
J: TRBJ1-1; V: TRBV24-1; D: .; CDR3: CATSDPGLSEAFF
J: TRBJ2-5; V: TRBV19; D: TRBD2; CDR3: CATRLAGWRVETQYF
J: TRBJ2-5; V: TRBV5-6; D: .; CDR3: CASSLLWKTAGQETQYF
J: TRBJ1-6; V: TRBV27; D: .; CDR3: CASRGFPNSPLHF
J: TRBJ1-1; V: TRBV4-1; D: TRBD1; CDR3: CASSQALPRQGDLTEAFF
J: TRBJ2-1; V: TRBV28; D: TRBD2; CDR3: CASSVGTSGRSTQFF
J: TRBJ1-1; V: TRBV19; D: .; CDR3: CASSMGRARNTEAFF
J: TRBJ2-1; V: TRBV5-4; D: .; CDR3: CASSFGPHNEQFF
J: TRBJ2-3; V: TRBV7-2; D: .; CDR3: CASSYRDSTDTQYF
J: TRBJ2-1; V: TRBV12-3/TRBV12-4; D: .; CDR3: CASSAWKSYNEQFF
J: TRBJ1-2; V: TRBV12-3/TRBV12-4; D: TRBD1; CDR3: CASSPSATGNYGYTF
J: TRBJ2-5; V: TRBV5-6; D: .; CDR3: CASSLSGTWETQYF
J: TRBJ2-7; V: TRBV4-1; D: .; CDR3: CASSQVNRAYEQYF
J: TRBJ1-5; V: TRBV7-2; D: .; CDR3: CASSLAPGGNQPQHF
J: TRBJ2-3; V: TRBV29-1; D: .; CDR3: CSVDAGSGDTQYF
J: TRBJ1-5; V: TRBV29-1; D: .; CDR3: CSVSTDNLNQPQHF
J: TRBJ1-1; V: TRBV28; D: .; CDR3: CASSLRVSGTEAFF
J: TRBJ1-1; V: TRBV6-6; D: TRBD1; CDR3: CASTRQGNTEAFF
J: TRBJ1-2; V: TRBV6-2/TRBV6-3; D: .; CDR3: CASRGQSQGYGYTF
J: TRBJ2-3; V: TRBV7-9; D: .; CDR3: CASSTIIRAPLRDTQYF
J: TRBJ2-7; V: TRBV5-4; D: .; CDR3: CASSHQTIHEQYF
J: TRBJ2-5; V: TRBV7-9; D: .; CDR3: CASSWDGLQETQYF
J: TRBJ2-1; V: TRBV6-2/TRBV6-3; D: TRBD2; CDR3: CATYSGRARGSYNEQFF
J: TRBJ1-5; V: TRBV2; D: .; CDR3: CASSRVDSNQPQHF
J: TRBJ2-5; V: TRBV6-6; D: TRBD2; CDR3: CASSYQRGKETQYF
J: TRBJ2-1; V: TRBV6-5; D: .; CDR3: CASSYSTNNEQFF
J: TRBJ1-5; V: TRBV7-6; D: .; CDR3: CASSQQLNQPQHF
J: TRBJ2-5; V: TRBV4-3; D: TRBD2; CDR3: CASSQDPLAGVGKETQYF
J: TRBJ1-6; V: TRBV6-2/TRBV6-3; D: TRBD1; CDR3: CASSGPGQGTSPLHF
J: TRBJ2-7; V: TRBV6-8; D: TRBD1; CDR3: CASSYGDRGHEQYF
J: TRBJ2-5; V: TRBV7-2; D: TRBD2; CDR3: CASSRAGGGETQYF